This is a list of T cell receptor beta chains from one sample in a study of monozygotic twins with inflammatory bowel disease. TCRdb re-analyzed the 5' RACE reads; it lists each CDR3 protein once, without DNA. The sample yields 150,000 or so distinct CDR3 sequences, of which the top ten take up less than 7.5%. Sequencing was done on a sample of blood. The origin of the receptors is a human donor with ulcerative colitis or Crohn's disease, or a healthy co-twin of an affected twin (not recorded which). Each CDR3 is given with its conserved first and last residue. Each record gives: J gene, V gene, CDR3 protein.

TRBJ1-5,TRBV19,CAQRGGANNQPQHF
TRBJ2-1,TRBV12-3/TRBV12-4,CASSLLAGGGEQFF
TRBJ2-7,TRBV6-5,CASSYTGQGAREQYF
TRBJ2-1,TRBV7-2,CASSPDRGRNEQFF
TRBJ1-5,TRBV4-1,CASSQAAGDHQPQHF
TRBJ1-2,TRBV28,CASSLSEGYGYTF
TRBJ1-2,TRBV5-1,CASSFDRVDYTF
TRBJ2-7,TRBV7-6,CASSYGQGVYEQYF
TRBJ2-3,TRBV5-1,CASSLVGASTDTQYF
TRBJ2-3,TRBV5-4,CASSSLAGYTDTQYF
TRBJ2-7,TRBV5-4,CASSFWPLAGGYEQYF
TRBJ2-7,TRBV12-3/TRBV12-4,CASSLQGTYYEQYF
TRBJ2-1,TRBV18,CASSPGSNEQFF
TRBJ2-1,TRBV20-1,CSAWGSYNEQFF
TRBJ2-5,TRBV5-6,CASSFRQETQYF
TRBJ2-5,TRBV18,CASSPRLETQYF
TRBJ2-5,TRBV20-1,CSAVRLETQYF
TRBJ2-2,TRBV6-1,CASSRSTGNTGELFF
TRBJ1-6,TRBV2,CASSLGQAGSSPLHF
TRBJ2-5,TRBV5-4,CASSSQGREETQYF
TRBJ2-3,TRBV7-6,CASSLYEGGPGDTQYF
TRBJ2-7,TRBV10-3,CAISVGRGTEQYF
TRBJ1-1,TRBV5-1,CASRLDGVGNTEAFF
TRBJ1-1,TRBV5-1,CASSDRGRMNTEAFF
TRBJ2-7,TRBV6-1,CASKEGLAVPYEQYF
TRBJ2-3,TRBV5-1,CASSLDLEGNTDTQYF
TRBJ2-5,TRBV7-6,CASSLATSGGAETQYF
TRBJ1-2,TRBV28,CASSLETNYGYTF
TRBJ1-4,TRBV7-9,CASSLAGTGRNEKLFF
TRBJ1-1,TRBV11-2,CASSEGTGTEAFF
TRBJ2-1,TRBV5-6,CASSPTGIRDEQFF
TRBJ2-5,TRBV14,CASSRRGPPQYF
TRBJ2-5,TRBV18,CASSPGETQYF
TRBJ1-3,TRBV10-3,CAISPDRVDTIYF
TRBJ2-3,TRBV10-3,CAISESTPGVGTDTQYF
TRBJ1-5,TRBV27,CASGPDRGPQHF
TRBJ2-3,TRBV29-1,CSVVRGADTQYF
TRBJ2-4,TRBV18,CASSPPSGQGTLAKNIQYF
TRBJ1-1,TRBV9,CASSVDPERTEAFF
TRBJ1-1,TRBV6-4,CASSRDSEAFF
TRBJ1-5,TRBV12-3/TRBV12-4,CASSFGDRNQPQHF
TRBJ1-2,TRBV28,CASSPPAGQGANYGYTF
TRBJ2-7,TRBV7-2,CASSLGWYSSYEQYF
TRBJ1-4,TRBV7-8,CASSKPGTGDEKLFF
TRBJ2-1,TRBV5-1,CASSLAIRTSGYNEQFF
TRBJ1-2,TRBV3-1,CASSQGQGLNYGYTF
TRBJ1-4,TRBV6-1,CASIRSTNEKLFF
TRBJ2-6,TRBV6-1,CASRSNQDSGANVLTF
TRBJ2-3,TRBV5-6,CASSSPSGDRTDTQYF
TRBJ1-2,TRBV28,CASSFSTGGGYTF